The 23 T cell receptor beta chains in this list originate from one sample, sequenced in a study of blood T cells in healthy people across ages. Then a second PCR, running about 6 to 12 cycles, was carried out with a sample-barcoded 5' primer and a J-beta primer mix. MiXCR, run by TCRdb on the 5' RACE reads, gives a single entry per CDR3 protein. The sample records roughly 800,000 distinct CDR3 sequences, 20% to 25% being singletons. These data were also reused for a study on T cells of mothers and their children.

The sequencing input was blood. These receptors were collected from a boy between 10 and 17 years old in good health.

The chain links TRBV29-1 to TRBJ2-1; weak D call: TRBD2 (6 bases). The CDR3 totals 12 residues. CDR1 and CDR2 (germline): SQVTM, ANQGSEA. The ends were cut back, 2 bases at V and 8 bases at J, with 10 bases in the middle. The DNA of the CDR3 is TGCAGCGTTGAACCTAGCGAGGATGAGCAGTTCTTC. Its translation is CSVEPSEDEQFF.

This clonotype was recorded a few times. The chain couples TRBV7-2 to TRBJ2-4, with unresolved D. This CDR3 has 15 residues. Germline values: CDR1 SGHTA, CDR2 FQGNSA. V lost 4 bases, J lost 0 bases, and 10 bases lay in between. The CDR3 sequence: CASSSRLLAKNIQYF. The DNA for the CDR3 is TGTGCCAGCAGCTCCAGACTTCTAGCCAAAAACATTCAGTACTTC.

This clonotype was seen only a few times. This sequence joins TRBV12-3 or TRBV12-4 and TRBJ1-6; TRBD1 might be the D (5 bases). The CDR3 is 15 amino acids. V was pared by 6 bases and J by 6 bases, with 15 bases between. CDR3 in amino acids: CASRSAGYGNSPLHF. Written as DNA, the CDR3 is TGTGCCAGCAGGTCCGCAGGGTACGGTAATTCACCCCTCCACTTT.

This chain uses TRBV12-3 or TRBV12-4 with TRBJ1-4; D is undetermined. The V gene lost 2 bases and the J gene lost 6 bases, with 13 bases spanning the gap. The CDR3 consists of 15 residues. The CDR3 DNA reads TGTGCCAGCAGTTTAATCTCAGGAATTGATGAAAAACTGTTTTTT. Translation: CASSLISGIDEKLFF.

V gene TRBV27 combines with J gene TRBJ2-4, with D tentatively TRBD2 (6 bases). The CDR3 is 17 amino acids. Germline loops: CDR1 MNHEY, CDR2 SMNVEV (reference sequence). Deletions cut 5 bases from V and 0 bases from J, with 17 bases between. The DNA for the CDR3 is TGTGCCAGCAGTCAACGTGGAGAGGGACTAGCCAAAAACATTCAGTACTTC. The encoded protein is CASSQRGEGLAKNIQYF.

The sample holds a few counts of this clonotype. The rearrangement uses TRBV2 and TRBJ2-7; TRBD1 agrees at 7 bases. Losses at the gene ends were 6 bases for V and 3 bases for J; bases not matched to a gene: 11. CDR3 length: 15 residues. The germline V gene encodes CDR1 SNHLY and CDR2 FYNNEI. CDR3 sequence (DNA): TGTGCCAGCAGGGGCTCGACAGGGTTCGTCTACGAGCAGTACTTC. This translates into CASRGSTGFVYEQYF.

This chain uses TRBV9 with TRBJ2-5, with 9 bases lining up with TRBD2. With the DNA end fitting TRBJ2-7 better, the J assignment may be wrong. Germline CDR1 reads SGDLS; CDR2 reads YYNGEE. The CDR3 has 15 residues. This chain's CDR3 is CASSVLSGGADEQYF. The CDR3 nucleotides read TGTGCCAGCAGCGTACTTAGCGGGGGAGCGGACGAGCAGTACTTC.

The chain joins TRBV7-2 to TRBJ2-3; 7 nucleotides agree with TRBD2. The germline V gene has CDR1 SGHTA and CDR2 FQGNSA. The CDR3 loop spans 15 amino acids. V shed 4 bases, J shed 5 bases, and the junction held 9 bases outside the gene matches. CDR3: CASSSRAGAIDTQYF. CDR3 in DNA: TGTGCCAGCAGCTCAAGGGCGGGAGCGATAGATACGCAGTATTTT. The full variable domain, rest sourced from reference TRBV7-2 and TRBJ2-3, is GAGVSQSPSNKVTEKGKDVELRCDPISGHTALYWYRQSLGQGLEFLIYFQGNSAPDKSGLPSDRFSAERTGGSVSTLTIQRTQQEDSAVYLCASSSRAGAIDTQYFGPGTRLTVL.

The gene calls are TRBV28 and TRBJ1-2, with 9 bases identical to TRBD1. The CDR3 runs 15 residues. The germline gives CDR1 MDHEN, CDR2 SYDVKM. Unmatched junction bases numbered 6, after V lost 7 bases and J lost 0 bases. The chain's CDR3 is CASKGQGTANYGYTF. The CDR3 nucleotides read TGTGCCAGCAAGGGACAGGGAACAGCTAACTATGGCTACACCTTC.

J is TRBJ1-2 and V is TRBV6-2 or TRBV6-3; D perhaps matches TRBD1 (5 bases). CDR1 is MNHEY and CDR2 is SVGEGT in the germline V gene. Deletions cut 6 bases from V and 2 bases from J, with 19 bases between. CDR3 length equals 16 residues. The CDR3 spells CASRPRTSPQNYGYTF. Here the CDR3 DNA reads TGTGCCAGCAGACCTCGGACAAGCCCCCAAAACTATGGCTACACCTTC.

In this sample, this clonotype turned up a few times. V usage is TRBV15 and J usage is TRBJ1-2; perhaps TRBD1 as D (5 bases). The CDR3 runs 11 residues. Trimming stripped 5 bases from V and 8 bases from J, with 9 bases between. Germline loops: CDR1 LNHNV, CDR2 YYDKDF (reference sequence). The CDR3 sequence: CATSSTVGYTF. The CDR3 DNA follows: TGTGCCACCAGCTCGACAGTGGGCTACACCTTC.

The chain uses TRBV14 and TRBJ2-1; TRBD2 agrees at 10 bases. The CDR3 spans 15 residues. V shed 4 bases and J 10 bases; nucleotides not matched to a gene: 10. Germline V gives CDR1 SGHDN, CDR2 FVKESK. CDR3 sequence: CASSPRTSGRTEQFF. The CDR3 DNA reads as TGTGCCAGCAGCCCCAGGACTAGCGGACGAACGGAGCAGTTCTTC.

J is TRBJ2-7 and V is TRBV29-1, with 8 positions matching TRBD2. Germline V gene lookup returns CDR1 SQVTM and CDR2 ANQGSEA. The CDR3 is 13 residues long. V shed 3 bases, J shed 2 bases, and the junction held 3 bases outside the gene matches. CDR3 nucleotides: TGCAGCGTTGAGGCGGGAGGACCCTACGAGCAGTACTTC. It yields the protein CSVEAGGPYEQYF.

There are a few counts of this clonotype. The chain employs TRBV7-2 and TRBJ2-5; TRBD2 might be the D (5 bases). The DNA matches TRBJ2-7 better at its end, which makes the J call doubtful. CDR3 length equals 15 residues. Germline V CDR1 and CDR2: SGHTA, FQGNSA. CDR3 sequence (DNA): TGTGCCAGCAGCTTAGGGTCTGCAGTCGGGGTCGAGCAGTACTTC. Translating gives CASSLGSAVGVEQYF.

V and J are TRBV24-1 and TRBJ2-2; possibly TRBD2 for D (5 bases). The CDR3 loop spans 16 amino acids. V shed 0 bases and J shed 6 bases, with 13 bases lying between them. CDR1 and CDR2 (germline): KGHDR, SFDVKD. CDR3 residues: CATSDLQDSSSGELFF. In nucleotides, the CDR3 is TGTGCCACCAGTGATTTGCAGGACTCTTCGTCCGGGGAGCTGTTTTTT.

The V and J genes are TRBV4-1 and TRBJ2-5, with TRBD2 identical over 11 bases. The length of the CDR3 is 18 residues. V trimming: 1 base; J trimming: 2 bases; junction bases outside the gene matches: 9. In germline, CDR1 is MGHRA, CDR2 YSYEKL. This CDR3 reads CASSQVVFGTSGQETQYF. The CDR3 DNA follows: TGCGCCAGCAGCCAAGTGGTTTTCGGGACTAGCGGACAAGAGACCCAGTACTTC.

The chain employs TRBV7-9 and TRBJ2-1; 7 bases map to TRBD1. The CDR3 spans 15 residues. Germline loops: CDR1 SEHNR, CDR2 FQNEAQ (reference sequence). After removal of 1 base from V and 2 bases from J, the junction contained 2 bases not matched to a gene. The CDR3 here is CASSLDQGAYNEQFF. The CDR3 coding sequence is TGTGCCAGCAGCTTAGACCAGGGGGCCTACAATGAGCAGTTCTTC. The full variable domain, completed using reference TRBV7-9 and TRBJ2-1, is DTGVSQNPRHKITKRGQNVTFRCDPISEHNRLYWYRQTLGQGPEFLTYFQNEAQLEKSRLLSDRFSAERPKGSFSTLEIQRTEQGDSAMYLCASSLDQGAYNEQFFGPGTRLTVL.

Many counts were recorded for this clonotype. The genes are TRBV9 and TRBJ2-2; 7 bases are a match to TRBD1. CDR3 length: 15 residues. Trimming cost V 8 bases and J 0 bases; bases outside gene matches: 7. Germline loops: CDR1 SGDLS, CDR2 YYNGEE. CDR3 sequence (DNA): TGTGCCAGTAGTGCCGGGACAGCGAACACCGGGGAGCTGTTTTTT. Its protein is CASSAGTANTGELFF.

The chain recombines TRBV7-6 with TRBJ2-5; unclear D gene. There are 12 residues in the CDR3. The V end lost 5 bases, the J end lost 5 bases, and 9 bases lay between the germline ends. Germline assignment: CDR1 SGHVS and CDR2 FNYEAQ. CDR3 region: CASSPQLETQYF. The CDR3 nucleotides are TGTGCCAGCAGCCCGCAGCTCGAGACCCAGTACTTC.

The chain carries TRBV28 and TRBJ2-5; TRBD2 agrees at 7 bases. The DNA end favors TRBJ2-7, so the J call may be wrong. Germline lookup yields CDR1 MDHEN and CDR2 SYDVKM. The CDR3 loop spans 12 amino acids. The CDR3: CAGSFLADEQYF. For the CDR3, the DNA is TGTGCCGGTAGTTTTCTAGCGGACGAGCAGTACTTC.

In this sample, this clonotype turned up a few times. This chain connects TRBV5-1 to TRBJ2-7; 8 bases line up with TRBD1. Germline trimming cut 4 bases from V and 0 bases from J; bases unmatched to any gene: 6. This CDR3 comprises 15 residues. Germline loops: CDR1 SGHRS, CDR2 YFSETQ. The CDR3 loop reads CASSHADRDSYEQYF. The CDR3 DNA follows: TGCGCCAGCAGCCACGCGGACAGGGACTCCTACGAGCAGTACTTC.

The CDR3 reads CASTKRDRVNSPLHF. Written as DNA, the CDR3 is TGTGCCAGCACCAAAAGGGACAGGGTAAACTCACCCCTCCACTTT. V gene TRBV7-2 combines with J gene TRBJ1-6; TRBD1 matches 9 bases. With V trimmed by 7 bases and J by 10 bases, 11 bases remained unmatched. Germline V gene lookup returns CDR1 SGHTA and CDR2 FQGNSA. The length of the CDR3 is 15 residues. The entire variable domain, with the rest obtained from reference TRBV7-2 and TRBJ1-6, is as follows: GAGVSQSPSNKVTEKGKDVELRCDPISGHTALYWYRQSLGQGLEFLIYFQGNSAPDKSGLPSDRFSAERTGGSVSTLTIQRTQQEDSAVYLCASTKRDRVNSPLHFGNGTRLTVT.

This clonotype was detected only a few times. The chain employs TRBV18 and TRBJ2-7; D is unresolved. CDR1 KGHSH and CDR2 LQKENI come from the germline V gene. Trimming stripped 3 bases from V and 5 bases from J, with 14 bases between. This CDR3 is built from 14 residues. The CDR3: CASSPEVGLDEQYF. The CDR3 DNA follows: TGTGCCAGCTCACCCGAAGTGGGCTTGGACGAGCAGTACTTC.